The rows below give T cell receptor beta chains drawn from one sample of a study of PD-1 blockade in classical Hodgkin lymphoma. Assay: immunoSEQ multiplex PCR; the TCRdb copy retains only in-frame clones and omits some. The data hold about 2,500 clones, with 86% observed a single time. This sample comprised CD4+ T cells from blood, obtained at baseline. The origin of the receptors is a human donor with classical Hodgkin lymphoma. Both conserved end residues are part of each CDR3. Each record gives: J gene, V gene, D gene, clone size, CDR3 protein, CDR3 DNA. A D gene is named only where the DNA matches it firmly. For some rows the clone size is stated as once, few or many, or as a class when expanded; others skip it.

TRBJ2-1,TRBV29-1,.,.,CSVAPSGNSLSEQFF,TGCAGCGTGGCCCCTTCGGGGAACTCATTGAGTGAGCAGTTCTTC
TRBJ1-6,TRBV12-5,.,.,CASGLAFSMSSYNSPLHF,TGTGCTAGTGGTTTGGCCTTCTCCATGAGCTCCTATAATTCACCCCTCCACTTT
TRBJ2-5,TRBV11-3,.,.,CASSLPGSETSRPQETQYF,TGTGCCAGCAGCCTACCTGGCAGCGAAACTAGCAGGCCGCAAGAGACCCAGTACTTC
TRBJ1-2,TRBV28,.,once,CASSPRGLLYGYTF,TGTGCCAGCAGTCCCCGGGGGCTATTGTATGGCTACACCTTC
TRBJ1-2,TRBV6-5,.,once,CASSPSPGLPSGYTF,TGTGCCAGCAGTCCATCTCCCGGACTACCCTCGGGCTACACCTTC
TRBJ2-7,TRBV5-4,TRBD2,.,CASSLEASGSSYEQYF,TGTGCCAGCAGCTTGGAAGCTAGCGGAAGCTCCTACGAGCAGTACTTC
TRBJ2-7,TRBV5-1,TRBD2,.,CASSFSGRAGYEQYF,TGCGCCAGCAGCTTCAGCGGGAGGGCCGGCTACGAGCAGTACTTC
TRBJ2-7,TRBV4-3,TRBD2,.,CASSQVLPLGLAGGYEQYF,TGCGCCAGCAGCCAAGTTCTACCCCTCGGACTAGCGGGAGGCTACGAGCAGTACTTC
TRBJ2-7,TRBV7-6,.,.,CASSPSIGTRGEQYF,TGTGCCAGCAGCCCCTCGATTGGGACGAGGGGCGAGCAGTACTTC
TRBJ1-1,TRBV11-1,.,.,CASRPGDRNTEAFF,TGTGCCAGCAGACCCGGAGACAGAAACACTGAAGCTTTCTTT
TRBJ2-5,TRBV2,.,once,CAGAESKYQETQYF,TGTGCCGGGGCAGAGTCTAAGTACCAAGAGACCCAGTACTTC
TRBJ2-3,TRBV4-3,.,.,CASSQDVGADTQYF,TGCGCCAGCAGCCAAGATGTAGGGGCAGATACGCAGTATTTT
TRBJ2-2,TRBV11-3,.,.,CASTKSGSLTGELFF,TGTGCCAGCACTAAATCGGGCAGCCTTACCGGGGAGCTGTTTTTT
TRBJ1-2,TRBV30,TRBD1,.,CAWSGQGLHGYTF,TGTGCCTGGAGTGGACAGGGTCTCCATGGCTACACCTTC
TRBJ2-7,TRBV5-5,.,.,CASSVWDHEQYF,TGTGCCAGCAGCGTTTGGGACCACGAGCAGTACTTC
TRBJ1-1,TRBV28,.,.,CASSLGRAFF,TGTGCCAGCAGTTTAGGTAGGGCTTTCTTT
TRBJ2-1,TRBV28,TRBD2,.,CASSFLGGRYNEQFF,TGTGCCAGCAGTTTTCTTGGCGGGAGGTACAATGAGCAGTTCTTC
TRBJ2-7,TRBV7-2,.,once,CASSQTRGGSYEQYF,TGTGCCAGCAGCCAGACCCGAGGCGGCTCCTACGAGCAGTACTTC
TRBJ1-6,TRBV27,TRBD1,.,CASSFHGQGLHF,TGTGCCAGCAGTTTTCATGGACAGGGTCTCCACTTT
TRBJ1-2,TRBV18,.,.,CASSPDRANNYGYTF,TGTGCCAGCTCACCAGACCGCGCTAATAACTATGGCTACACCTTC
TRBJ2-6,TRBV5-4,TRBD1,.,CASSLQGTGANVLTF,TGTGCCAGCAGCTTACAGGGGACTGGGGCCAACGTCCTGACTTTC
TRBJ2-7,TRBV7-9,.,once,CASSFLQGSSPYEQYF,TGTGCCAGCAGCTTTTTGCAGGGGAGTTCTCCCTACGAGCAGTACTTC
TRBJ1-2,TRBV4-3,.,.,CASSQEGGYGYTF,TGCGCCAGCAGCCAAGAAGGAGGGTATGGCTACACCTTC
TRBJ2-2,TRBV4-3,.,.,CASSQTGTSINTGELFF,TGCGCCAGCAGCCAAACCGGGACGTCGATCAACACCGGGGAGCTGTTTTTT
TRBJ1-2,TRBV5-1,.,.,CASSLTGTLNYGYTF,TGCGCCAGCAGCTTGACAGGGACCCTTAACTATGGCTACACCTTC
TRBJ2-7,TRBV18,TRBD2,.,CASSPVPGLAGGGYEQYF,TGTGCCAGCTCACCGGTCCCGGGACTAGCGGGAGGGGGCTACGAGCAGTACTTC
TRBJ1-3,TRBV6-6,.,.,CASSYSGEFGNTIYF,TGTGCCAGCAGTTACTCTGGTGAATTTGGAAACACCATATATTTT
TRBJ1-1,TRBV7-2,.,.,CASSSRGGTEAFF,TGTGCCAGCAGCTCCAGAGGGGGGACTGAAGCTTTCTTT
TRBJ2-5,TRBV11-3,TRBD2,.,CASSLVLASGRAKQETQYF,TGTGCCAGCAGCTTGGTACTCGCTAGCGGGAGGGCCAAGCAAGAGACCCAGTACTTC
TRBJ1-1,TRBV9,TRBD1,few,CASSSRDSEAFF,TGTGCCAGCAGCTCCAGGGACAGTGAAGCTTTCTTT
TRBJ1-4,TRBV10-3,.,.,CAISESALGDGTNEKLFF,TGTGCCATCAGTGAGTCGGCCTTAGGAGACGGAACTAATGAAAAACTGTTTTTT
TRBJ1-2,TRBV5-1,.,few,CASSLAGSYGYTF,TGCGCCAGCAGCTTGGCCGGATCCTATGGCTACACCTTC
TRBJ2-3,TRBV21-1,.,.,CASSKEGGVKRDTQYF,TGTGCCAGCAGCAAGGAAGGAGGGGTTAAAAGAGATACGCAGTATTTT
TRBJ1-3,TRBV6-5,.,few,CATQGRAGNTIYF,TGTGCCACCCAGGGAAGAGCTGGAAACACCATATATTTT
TRBJ1-1,TRBV4-1,.,few,CASSQGWTENTEAFF,TGCGCCAGCAGCCAAGGTTGGACAGAGAACACTGAAGCTTTCTTT
TRBJ2-3,TRBV30,.,.,CAWSVEVGGDTQYF,TGTGCCTGGAGTGTAGAGGTGGGAGGAGATACGCAGTATTTT
TRBJ2-1,TRBV29-1,TRBD2,.,CSVEWTSGGWSEQFF,TGCAGCGTTGAGTGGACTAGCGGAGGTTGGTCTGAGCAGTTCTTC
TRBJ2-3,TRBV30,TRBD2,.,CAYPTTLAGTDTQYF,TGTGCCTACCCCACCACTCTAGCGGGGACAGATACGCAGTATTTT
TRBJ1-2,TRBV5-5,.,.,CASSLWGANYGYTF,TGTGCCAGCAGCTTATGGGGAGCTAACTATGGCTACACCTTC
TRBJ1-4,TRBV18,.,.,CASSPPSATNEKLFF,TGTGCCAGCTCACCACCCTCGGCAACTAATGAAAAACTGTTTTTT
TRBJ2-5,TRBV5-4,.,.,CASSSLGREETQYF,TGTGCCAGCAGCTCCCTAGGACGGGAGGAGACCCAGTACTTC
TRBJ2-3,TRBV5-1,TRBD2,.,CASSLDVSGRASHF,TGCGCCAGCAGCTTGGATGTTAGCGGGAGGGCCAGTCATTTT
TRBJ1-2,TRBV5-1,TRBD1,.,CASSLNLVGTGDGYTF,TGCGCCAGCAGCTTGAATTTGGTCGGGACAGGGGATGGCTACACCTTC
TRBJ1-3,TRBV28,.,.,CASTRPRGYGNTIYF,TGTGCCAGCACTCGACCGAGGGGTTACGGAAACACCATATATTTT
TRBJ2-7,TRBV19,.,.,CASSIADQMVYEQYF,TGTGCCAGTAGTATTGCGGACCAAATGGTCTACGAGCAGTACTTC
TRBJ1-5,TRBV5-4,TRBD1,few,CASSSGTGNQPQHF,TGTGCCAGCAGCTCTGGGACAGGCAATCAGCCCCAGCATTTT
TRBJ2-1,TRBV7-3,TRBD1,.,CASSSRQGRYYNEQFF,TGTGCCAGCAGCAGCCGACAGGGGCGGTATTACAATGAGCAGTTCTTC
TRBJ2-2,TRBV11-2,.,.,CASIEAGTGTGELFF,TGTGCCAGCATCGAAGCTGGAACAGGGACCGGGGAGCTGTTTTTT
TRBJ1-2,TRBV4-3,.,.,CASSQSGRGVANYGYTF,TGCGCCAGCAGCCAGTCGGGACGCGGAGTAGCTAACTATGGCTACACCTTC